This T cell receptor beta chain was obtained from a study of identical twins. At least ten counts were recorded for this clonotype. CDR1 is LGHNA, CDR2 YNFKEQ, per germline. Trimming removed 4 bases from V and 2 bases from J; junction bases left unmatched: 13. The CDR3 covers 17 residues. MiXCR, run by TCRdb on the 5' RACE reads, gives a single entry per CDR3 protein. The sample shows about 240,000 distinct CDR3 sequences, roughly a tenth of them seen only once. The chain has TRBV4-2 and TRBJ1-2; TRBD1 matches at 7 bases. This receptor was obtained from a man aged 50-59 years in good health. The source material was memory T cells sorted from blood. The CDR3 coding sequence is TGTGCCAGCAGCCCCAGGGCGGACAGGTCCTTCAACTATGGCTACACCTTC. Translated, it gives CASSPRADRSFNYGYTF.